The 20 T cell receptor beta chains reported below all come from one sample, sequenced in a study of T-cell reconstitution after alpha-beta-depleted transplantation in children. The library targeted TCRbeta and was prepared with unique molecular identifiers. TCRdb called the PCR reads again in MiXCR, with one record for every CDR3 protein. The profile shows 450,000 to 600,000 distinct CDR3 sequences, roughly a tenth of them singletons. Sequenced material: PBMCs, taken before TCRalphabeta/CD19-depleted stem cell transplant. The receptor source for this set is a child under 10 years old with inherited bone marrow failure, due to receive a stem cell transplant.

This clonotype was recorded at least ten times. The DNA is omitted, as the CDR3 cannot be located on it reliably, and the CDR3 follows TCRdb's listing. The gene calls are TRBV27 and TRBJ2-1. Per the germline V gene, CDR1 is MNHEY and CDR2 is SMNVEV (reference sequence). The CDR3 contains 14 residues when both ends are counted. The CDR3 here is CASSSSVSDNEQFF.

This clonotype turned up a few times. The V and J genes are TRBV2 and TRBJ2-1; 11 nucleotides line up with TRBD2. With 0 bases clipped from V and 5 bases from J, the junction kept 12 bases outside the gene matches. CDR3 length: 19 residues. Germline V gene sequence: CDR1 SNHLY, CDR2 FYNNEI. DNA for the CDR3: TGTGCCAGCAGTGAAGCAATTAATGTAGCGGGAGGGTATCACAATGAGCAGTTCTTC. It encodes CASSEAINVAGGYHNEQFF.

V and J are TRBV12-3 or TRBV12-4 and TRBJ2-3, with D possibly being TRBD1 (6 bases). This CDR3 region has 14 residues. Trimming took off 6 bases at V and 5 bases at J, with 15 bases between the two ends. CDR3 loop: CASSPAGAGDTQYF. The CDR3 coding sequence is TGTGCCAGCAGCCCAGCAGGGGCGGGAGATACGCAGTATTTT.

This clonotype has at least ten counts. The chain uses TRBV27 and TRBJ1-1; unclear D gene. Trimming pared 3 bases from V and 2 bases from J, leaving 10 bases between. The CDR3 sequence is 14 residues long. The germline CDR1 and CDR2 sequences are MNHEY and SMNVEV (reference sequence). CDR3 sequence: CASSLSWGNTEAFF. The CDR3 DNA reads as TGTGCCAGCAGTTTGAGTTGGGGAAACACTGAAGCTTTCTTT.

This clonotype was detected ten times or more. The gene calls are TRBV28 and TRBJ2-7; 8 bases map to TRBD2. The CDR3 runs 14 residues. V lost 7 bases and J lost 3; bases outside the gene matches: 8. Germline CDR1 MDHEN, CDR2 SYDVKM. The CDR3 region is CASKLRSGGYEQYF. The CDR3 nucleotides are TGTGCCAGCAAGCTCCGGAGCGGGGGCTACGAGCAGTACTTC. The whole variable domain, filled in from reference TRBV28 and TRBJ2-7, reads DVKVTQSSRYLVKRTGEKVFLECVQDMDHENMFWYRQDPGLGLRLIYFSYDVKMKEKGDIPEGYSVSREKKERFSLILESASTNQTSMYLCASKLRSGGYEQYFGPGTRLTVT.

This clonotype has a handful of counts. As DNA, the CDR3 is TGTGCCAGCAGCGGACTAGGTGCCACCGGGGAGCTGTTTTTT. Its protein is CASSGLGATGELFF. The rearrangement links TRBV12-3 or TRBV12-4 to TRBJ2-2; 7 positions agree with TRBD2. The V and J ends lost 6 bases and 4 bases, in that order; junction bases with no gene match: 5. CDR3 length: 14 residues.

In its sample, this clonotype was seen many times. The chain couples TRBV7-8 to TRBJ2-3; D perhaps matches TRBD2 (5 bases). The CDR3 has 12 residues. In germline, CDR1 is SGHVS, CDR2 FQNEAQ. V lost 2 bases, J lost 6 bases, and 6 bases lay in between. CDR3 residues: CASSLTSDTQYF. The CDR3 DNA reads TGTGCCAGCAGCTTAACTAGTGATACGCAGTATTTT. Variable domain in full (rest from reference TRBV7-8 and TRBJ2-3): GAGVSQSPRYKVAKRGQDVALRCDPISGHVSLFWYQQALGQGPEFLTYFQNEAQLDKSGLPSDRFFAERPEGSVSTLKIQRTQQEDSAVYLCASSLTSDTQYFGPGTRLTVL.

There are many counts of this clonotype. The rearrangement joins TRBV2 to TRBJ1-1; 7 bases are a match to TRBD1. Germline-derived CDR1 and CDR2 are SNHLY and FYNNEI. With 6 bases clipped from V and 11 bases from J, the junction kept 12 bases outside the gene matches. This CDR3 comprises 13 residues. The DNA for the CDR3 is TGTGCCAGCAGACTAACACCGGGACAGCACGCTTTCTTT. Amino acids: CASRLTPGQHAFF.

As for this clonotype: The conserved phenylalanine or tryptophan normally closing the CDR3 is absent here, so this likely arose from a read error. DNA for the CDR3: TGTGCCAGCAGCGCGGGGCCCACCGGGGAGCTGTTTTAT. It codes for CASSAGPTGELFY. The chain recombines TRBV9 with TRBJ2-2, with D tentatively TRBD1 or TRBD2 (5 bases each). Trimming cost V 3 bases and J 4 bases, with 7 bases left between them. Germline V gene data show CDR1 as SGDLS and CDR2 as YYNGEE. The CDR3 length is 13 residues.

This clonotype was seen many times. The rearrangement joins TRBV11-3 to TRBJ2-6; D might be TRBD1 (6 bases). The CDR3 extends over 15 amino acids. The V end lost 5 bases, the J end lost 4 bases, and 12 bases lay between the germline ends. The germline V gene has CDR1 SGHNT and CDR2 YENEEA. The chain's CDR3 is CASSLGQSGANVLTF. In DNA form, the CDR3 reads TGTGCCAGCAGCCTCGGACAGTCCGGGGCCAACGTCCTGACTTTC.

This clonotype turned up a few times. This chain links TRBV29-1 with TRBJ2-7, with D perhaps TRBD1 (6 bases). There are 17 residues in the CDR3. Trimming stripped 5 bases from V and 2 bases from J, with 25 bases between. Germline CDR1 reads SQVTM; CDR2 reads ANQGSEA. CDR3 residues: CSVLRHLRHRATYEQYF. CDR3 nucleotide sequence: TGCAGCGTTCTTCGGCACCTTCGACACAGGGCGACCTACGAGCAGTACTTC.

This clonotype was detected ten times or more. This rearrangement joins TRBV27 to TRBJ2-7; tentatively, D is TRBD2 (6 bases). The CDR3 spans 15 residues. The germline gives CDR1 MNHEY, CDR2 SMNVEV (reference sequence). V was clipped by 0 bases and J by 4 bases, with 13 bases between them. The CDR3: CASSLSGGIPYEQYF. Here the CDR3 DNA reads TGTGCCAGCAGTTTATCAGGCGGGATCCCGTACGAGCAGTACTTC.

The gene calls are TRBV23-1 and TRBJ2-7; D may be TRBD1 or TRBD2 (6 bases each). TRBV23-1 is placed among ORFs of uncertain function. Trimming stripped 8 bases from V and 4 bases from J, with 9 bases between. The CDR3 covers 11 residues. The CDR3 reads CASGGPYEQYF. CDR3 nucleotide sequence: TGCGCCAGCGGGGGGCCGTACGAGCAGTACTTC.

The CDR3 is CRGRAPGASGRPNSYEQYF. For the CDR3, the DNA is TGCAGGGGTAGAGCGCCGGGGGCTAGCGGGAGGCCTAACTCCTACGAGCAGTACTTC. J is TRBJ2-7 and V is TRBV20-1; TRBD2 matches 11 bases. The CDR3 has 19 residues. Germline V CDR1 and CDR2: DFQATT, SNEGSKA (reference sequence).

This clonotype was detected only a few times. The chain employs TRBV23-1 and TRBJ2-5, with 8 bases aligning to TRBD1. Being an ORF, TRBV23-1 has a function that is uncertain. The CDR3 spans 15 residues. J gave up 3 bases and V 7 bases, and 10 bases lay outside the gene matches. This CDR3 is CASTPLDRDEETQYF. In DNA, the CDR3 is TGCGCCAGCACCCCCTTGGACAGGGATGAAGAGACCCAGTACTTC.

This clonotype was observed a few times. The gene calls are TRBV24-1 and TRBJ2-1, with D unclear. CDR1 and CDR2 from the germline V gene are KGHDR and SFDVKD. The germline V and J ends were trimmed by 2 bases and 3 bases, with 19 bases remaining between them. The CDR3 runs 18 residues. The CDR3 DNA is TGTGCCACCAGTGATTCCGATTACCCCCGCTTCCTCTACAATGAGCAGTTCTTC. Translating it yields CATSDSDYPRFLYNEQFF.

This clonotype was detected many times. The gene calls are TRBV4-3 and TRBJ2-7; D remains ambiguous. V was shortened by 0 bases and J by 2 bases, with 8 bases between the two germline ends. The CDR3 loop spans 14 amino acids. Germline V gene lookup returns CDR1 LGHNA and CDR2 YSLEER. The CDR3 DNA reads TGCGCCAGCAGCCAAGAGTTGTCCCCCTACGAGCAGTACTTC. It is translated as CASSQELSPYEQYF.

In its sample, this clonotype was seen a few times. The gene calls are TRBV20-1 and TRBJ2-1; D remains ambiguous. Per germline, CDR1 DFQATT and CDR2 SNEGSKA (reference sequence). This CDR3 has 15 amino acids. V lost 0 bases to trimming and J lost 7 bases, with 16 bases between them. CDR3 DNA sequence: TGCAGTGCTAGAGATAACGGCATCATCGGGAATGAGCAGTTCTTC. It specifies CSARDNGIIGNEQFF.

This clonotype occurred many times. This sequence joins TRBV3-1 and TRBJ2-5; D is undetermined. Trimming removed 1 base from V and 5 bases from J, with 8 bases in between. The germline gives CDR1 LGHDT, CDR2 YNNKEL (reference sequence). CDR3 length equals 13 residues. This chain's CDR3 is CASSQGWDETQYF. The CDR3 coding sequence is TGTGCCAGCAGCCAAGGTTGGGATGAGACCCAGTACTTC.

This clonotype has just one count. With a much larger clone just one base away, this may be a read error. The rearrangement links TRBV27 to TRBJ2-1; D unresolved. Germline assignment: CDR1 MNHEY and CDR2 SMNVEV (reference sequence). The CDR3 is 15 amino acids. The chain's CDR3 is CASSAIPLVYNEPFF. In nucleotides, the CDR3 is TGTGCCAGCAGCGCGATCCCGTTGGTATACAATGAGCCGTTCTTC.